The 30 T cell receptor beta chains below all came from one sample that was sequenced in a study of a mutant IDH1 vaccine in newly diagnosed glioma. Here immunoSEQ multiplex PCR was the method, and the copy in TCRdb shows in-frame clones only, minus some. The sample has 99,000 or so clones, about 90% seen once. As to time point: baseline, week 1 (first vaccination visit). The treatment is: pre-vaccination baseline after standard-of-care therapy. The material sequenced was PBMCs, taken from a glioma patient treated with radiotherapy, temozolomide or both. The receptors were sampled from a woman between 50 and 59 years old with glioma.

The chain joins TRBV27 to TRBJ2-7, with a tentative D call TRBD1 (5 bases). The CDR3 runs 14 residues. Germline-derived CDR1 and CDR2 are MNHEY and SMNVEV (reference sequence). The V end lost 2 bases, the J end lost 0 bases, and 8 bases lay between the germline ends. The CDR3: CASSLQGSSYEQYF. CDR3 nucleotides: TGTGCCAGCAGTTTACAGGGCAGCTCCTACGAGCAGTACTTC.

This clone was found a few times. The chain links TRBV6-1 to TRBJ2-2; D may be TRBD2 (7 bases). Germline V gene lookup returns CDR1 MNHNS and CDR2 SASEGT. This CDR3 is 16 amino acids long. The V end lost 5 bases, the J end lost 4 bases, and 17 bases lay between the germline ends. As DNA, the CDR3 is TGTGCCAGCAGTCAAGAAGTGGGAGGGGGCACCGGGGAGCTGTTTTTT. Amino acids: CASSQEVGGGTGELFF.

This chain connects TRBV11-2 to TRBJ2-7; the D is unclear. V gave up 5 bases and J gave up 5 bases, with 10 bases separating them. Germline CDR1 and CDR2: SGHAT and FQNNGV. The CDR3 consists of 12 residues. CDR3 DNA: TGTGCCAGCAGCCACGAAATCGACGAGCAGTACTTC. Translation: CASSHEIDEQYF.

The chain has TRBV5-5 and TRBJ1-2, with no clear D. The V and J ends lost 0 bases and 4 bases respectively, with 13 bases between them. The CDR3 loop spans 15 amino acids. Germline V lookup: CDR1 SGHKS, CDR2 YYEKEE (reference sequence). The CDR3 loop reads CASSLEGTTVYGYTF. Here the CDR3 DNA reads TGTGCCAGCAGCTTGGAAGGCACGACTGTCTATGGCTACACCTTC.

V is TRBV5-1 and J is TRBJ2-1; D tentatively fits TRBD1 or TRBD2 (5 bases each). The CDR3 is 14 amino acids. Trimming stripped 0 bases from V and 6 bases from J, with 10 bases between. Germline V lookup: CDR1 SGHRS, CDR2 YFSETQ. This CDR3 is CASSLGPGPNEQFF. CDR3 bases: TGCGCCAGCAGCTTGGGCCCGGGGCCCAATGAGCAGTTCTTC.

Only one count was recorded for this clone. The chain combines TRBV11-2 with TRBJ1-6; D perhaps matches TRBD1 (5 bases). Germline V gene lookup returns CDR1 SGHAT and CDR2 FQNNGV. This CDR3 spans 14 amino acids. Between the trimmed V and J ends, which lost 4 bases and 9 bases, there was a span of 13 bases. CDR3 nucleotides: TGTGCCAGCAGCTCCGAATGGGGGGTTTCACCCCTCCACTTT. This encodes CASSSEWGVSPLHF.

The chain joins TRBV27 to TRBJ2-1; 13 bases agree with TRBD2. This CDR3 contains 18 residues. The J segment lost 4 bases and the V segment lost 4 bases, leaving 10 bases of the junction unmatched. CDR1 and CDR2 from the germline V gene are MNHEY and SMNVEV (reference sequence). CDR3 amino acids: CASSSPRTSGSRYNEQFF. DNA for the CDR3: TGTGCCAGCAGTTCGCCCCGGACTAGCGGGAGTCGGTACAATGAGCAGTTCTTC.

This clone was observed once. The V call is TRBV2, the J call TRBJ2-7; 7 bases map to TRBD1. Germline CDR1 SNHLY, CDR2 FYNNEI. V shed 6 bases, J shed 1 base, and the junction held 9 bases outside the gene matches. This CDR3 region has 15 residues. DNA for the CDR3: TGTGCCAGCAGGGCAGACAGGGCACGGTCCTACGAGCAGTACTTC. Translated, it gives CASRADRARSYEQYF. The full variable domain, its missing parts supplied by reference TRBV2 and TRBJ2-7, is EPEVTQTPSHQVTQMGQEVILRCVPISNHLYFYWYRQILGQKVEFLVSFYNNEISEKSEIFDDQFSVERPDGSNFTLKIRSTKLEDSAMYFCASRADRARSYEQYFGPGTRLTVT.

V usage is TRBV5-4 and J usage is TRBJ2-2; 8 bases are shared with TRBD1. V shed 5 bases, J shed 4 bases, and the junction held 13 bases outside the gene matches. The germline V gene encodes CDR1 SGHNT and CDR2 YYREEE (reference sequence). The CDR3 is 17 amino acids. CDR3 loop: CASSLSAQGAVTGELFF. The CDR3 DNA follows: TGTGCCAGCAGTTTGTCCGCTCAGGGGGCGGTCACCGGGGAGCTGTTTTTT.

The rearrangement links TRBV9 to TRBJ1-5, with D hard to call. The CDR3 sequence is 15 residues long. Germline loops: CDR1 SGDLS, CDR2 YYNGEE. Trimming removed 0 bases from V and 1 base from J, with 8 bases in between. The CDR3 nucleotides read TGTGCCAGCAGCGTAGGATTATCGAGCAATCAGCCCCAGCATTTT. Translated: CASSVGLSSNQPQHF.

This clone was observed a single time. This chain links TRBV7-6 with TRBJ2-5, with TRBD2 identical over 9 bases. Matching the DNA end better, TRBJ2-7 makes the J call doubtful. Germline V gives CDR1 SGHVS, CDR2 FNYEAQ. The CDR3 is 15 amino acids. The CDR3 DNA is TGTGCCAGCAGCTCCGGGACTAGCACTTTCTCCGAGCAGTACTTC. Translation gives CASSSGTSTFSEQYF.

The V gene is TRBV10-3, the J gene TRBJ2-5; 9 bases match TRBD1. The J call may be wrong; the DNA end is better matched by TRBJ2-7. The CDR3 loop spans 13 amino acids. Germline CDR1 ENHRY, CDR2 SYGVKD. The CDR3 loop is CAITGTGSYEQYF. In DNA form, the CDR3 reads TGTGCCATCACCGGGACAGGGTCCTACGAGCAGTACTTC.

The chain employs TRBV5-1 and TRBJ2-3; unclear D gene. Germline-derived CDR1 and CDR2 are SGHRS and YFSETQ. The CDR3 spans 15 residues. The V gene lost 0 bases and the J gene lost 4 bases, with 12 bases spanning the gap. CDR3 in amino acids: CASSLETPKADTQYF. Written as DNA, the CDR3 is TGCGCCAGCAGCTTGGAGACTCCTAAGGCAGATACGCAGTATTTT.

The chain employs TRBV29-1 and TRBJ2-2; D remains ambiguous. Trimming took off 5 bases at V and 4 bases at J, with 14 bases between the two ends. The CDR3 length is 14 residues. The germline V gene encodes CDR1 SQVTM and CDR2 ANQGSEA. The CDR3, as DNA: TGCAGCGTTAACTGGGGAAAGAGCACCGGGGAGCTGTTTTTT. It specifies CSVNWGKSTGELFF.

The chain combines TRBV7-2 with TRBJ2-1; D is unresolved. CDR3 size: 16 residues. CDR1 is SGHTA, CDR2 FQGNSA, per germline. With 1 base removed from V and 0 bases from J, the gap between germline ends came to 10 bases. CDR3 sequence reads: CASSLGFSHSYNEQFF. The CDR3 region has the DNA TGTGCCAGCAGCTTAGGTTTCTCCCACTCCTACAATGAGCAGTTCTTC.

The V gene is TRBV27, the J gene TRBJ2-2; 8 nucleotides line up with TRBD1. Germline lookup yields CDR1 MNHEY and CDR2 SMNVEV (reference sequence). CDR3 size: 15 residues. Unmatched junction bases numbered 12, after V lost 11 bases and J lost 4 bases. CDR3 protein: CAAGSGGAGTGELFF. The CDR3, as DNA: TGTGCCGCCGGCTCAGGGGGCGCAGGCACCGGGGAGCTGTTTTTT.

The chain is built from TRBV4-2 and TRBJ2-6; TRBD1 might be the D (6 bases). Deletions cut 5 bases from V and 16 bases from J, with 27 bases between. Germline V CDR1 and CDR2: LGHNA, YNFKEQ. The CDR3 spans 16 residues. The CDR3 DNA reads as TGTGCCAGCAGCTTGGCCTGGGGGCAGGGACCGTTCCCTCTGACTTTC. Translated, it gives CASSLAWGQGPFPLTF.

J is TRBJ2-2 and V is TRBV6-1, with 10 positions matching TRBD1. Germline loops: CDR1 MNHNS, CDR2 SASEGT. Trimming cost V 10 bases and J 3 bases; bases outside gene matches: 5. The CDR3 consists of 14 residues. CDR3 protein: CATPGQGDTGELFF. DNA for the CDR3: TGTGCCACCCCAGGACAGGGGGACACCGGGGAGCTGTTTTTT.

The J gene is TRBJ2-3, the V gene TRBV27; TRBD2 aligns across 9 bases. V trimming: 6 bases; J trimming: 6 bases; junction bases outside the gene matches: 4. This CDR3 spans 13 amino acids. Germline CDR1 MNHEY, CDR2 SMNVEV (reference sequence). This CDR3 is CASSPSGIDTQYF. In DNA form, the CDR3 reads TGTGCCAGCAGCCCTAGCGGGATTGATACGCAGTATTTT.

The CDR3 reads CASSLLRDGYTF. The CDR3 bases are TGTGCCAGCAGTTTGTTAAGGGATGGCTACACCTTC. V is TRBV28 and J is TRBJ1-2; D call uncertain. The CDR3 contains 12 residues. CDR1 is MDHEN, CDR2 SYDVKM, per germline. V was cut by 3 bases and J by 6 bases, with 8 bases left in between.

The V call is TRBV7-4, the J call TRBJ2-7; no reliable D call. Trimming left V 1 base short and J 9 bases short, with 4 bases between. The CDR3 is made up of 10 amino acids. The germline CDR1 and CDR2 sequences are SGHVT and SQSDAQ. The chain's CDR3 is CASSLVWQYF. In DNA, the CDR3 is TGTGCCAGCAGCTTAGTCTGGCAGTACTTC.

The chain recombines TRBV7-9 with TRBJ1-1; TRBD1 might be the D (6 bases). V was clipped by 4 bases and J by 1 base, with 16 bases between them. This CDR3 region has 16 residues. Per germline, CDR1 SEHNR and CDR2 FQNEAQ (reference sequence). The CDR3 region is CASSSNRDNGNTEAFF. In nucleotides, the CDR3 is TGTGCCAGCAGCTCCAACCGGGACAACGGGAACACTGAAGCTTTCTTT. Complete variable domain (other parts from reference TRBV7-9 and TRBJ1-1): DTGVSQNPRHKITKRGQNVTFRCDPISEHNRLYWYRQTLGQGPEFLTYFQNEAQLEKSRLLSDRFSAERPKGSFSTLEIQRTEQGDSAMYLCASSSNRDNGNTEAFFGQGTRLTVV.

V is TRBV5-1 and J is TRBJ1-1; D is ambiguous. This CDR3 is built from 14 residues. The germline V and J ends were trimmed by 0 bases and 4 bases, with 10 bases remaining between them. Germline V lookup: CDR1 SGHRS, CDR2 YFSETQ. CDR3 sequence (DNA): TGCGCCAGCAGCTTGGGGGTTCTGAGCACTGAAGCTTTCTTT. Amino acids: CASSLGVLSTEAFF.

The V and J genes are TRBV27 and TRBJ2-7, with D unclear. The CDR3 totals 12 residues. Trimming took off 3 bases at V and 4 bases at J, with 7 bases between the two ends. Germline CDR1 reads MNHEY; CDR2 reads SMNVEV (reference sequence). The CDR3 region is CASSFVGYEQYF. Here the CDR3 DNA reads TGTGCCAGCAGTTTTGTCGGGTACGAGCAGTACTTC.

The chain couples TRBV15 to TRBJ1-4; D is unclear. CDR1 and CDR2 from the germline V gene are LNHNV and YYDKDF (reference sequence). Trimming took off 1 base at V and 8 bases at J, with 11 bases between the two ends. The CDR3 has 14 amino acids. Here the CDR3 reads CATSRVGNDEKLFF. The CDR3, as DNA: TGTGCCACCAGCAGAGTGGGGAACGACGAAAAACTGTTTTTT.

The chain recombines TRBV6-4 with TRBJ2-7, with 11 bases lining up with TRBD2. Germline V gene data show CDR1 as MRHNA and CDR2 as SNTAGT. Trimming took 7 bases from V and 3 from J; bases not matched to a gene: 8. The CDR3 extends over 15 amino acids. DNA for the CDR3: TGTGCCAGCAACCCACTAGCGGGAGACGACTACGAGCAGTACTTC. The encoded protein is CASNPLAGDDYEQYF.

This rearrangement joins TRBV19 to TRBJ2-4; 11 bases fit TRBD2. Germline CDR1 reads LNHDA; CDR2 reads SQIVND (reference sequence). This CDR3 comprises 15 residues. Losses at the gene ends were 3 bases for V and 6 bases for J; bases not matched to a gene: 4. The CDR3 DNA is TGTGCCAGTAGTATTCTAGCGGGAGGACTAAACATTCAGTACTTC. Translating gives CASSILAGGLNIQYF.

The DNA for the CDR3 is TGTGCCAGCAGCCTGTGGGGTAGTGGCAATCAGCCCCAGCATTTT. It is translated as CASSLWGSGNQPQHF. V is TRBV7-2 and J is TRBJ1-5; D is unclear. V was pared by 5 bases and J by 2 bases, with 13 bases between. The CDR3 is 15 residues long. Germline V gives CDR1 SGHTA, CDR2 FQGNSA.

The chain joins TRBV6-5 to TRBJ1-3; D is possibly TRBD1 (6 bases). CDR3 size: 14 residues. Trimming pared 7 bases from V and 2 bases from J, leaving 12 bases between. CDR1 is MNHEY, CDR2 SVGAGI, per germline. The CDR3 sequence: CASTRPGAGNTIYF. CDR3 sequence (DNA): TGTGCCAGCACTCGCCCAGGGGCTGGAAACACCATATATTTT.

The chain recombines TRBV27 with TRBJ2-3; D is tentatively TRBD1 or TRBD2 (5 bases each). CDR3 length: 13 residues. CDR1 is MNHEY, CDR2 SMNVEV, per germline (reference sequence). V was pared by 5 bases and J by 3 bases, with 9 bases between. The CDR3 loop is CASSVWGTDTQYF. The CDR3 region has the DNA TGTGCCAGCAGTGTTTGGGGGACAGATACGCAGTATTTT.